A single sample is the source of the 18 T cell receptor beta chains below, sequenced in a study of blood T cell repertoires in COVID-19. Assay: immunoSEQ multiplex PCR; the TCRdb copy retains only in-frame clones and omits some. The sample contains under 350,000 clones, just over 85% of which appear only once. The sequenced sample was PBMCs or T cells enriched from blood (not recorded which). All receptors come from a woman between 40 and 55 years old with acute COVID-19.

This chain links TRBV7-8 with TRBJ1-1; TRBD1 agrees at 12 bases. V was pared by 1 base and J by 0 bases, with 12 bases of the junction left unmatched. CDR1 and CDR2 (germline): SGHVS, FQNEAQ. This CDR3 is 20 amino acids long. CDR3 sequence reads: CASSLVLAGGTGGMNTEAFF. The CDR3 DNA is TGTGCCAGCAGCTTAGTATTAGCAGGGGGGACAGGGGGCATGAACACTGAAGCTTTCTTT.

This sequence joins TRBV6-5 and TRBJ1-1, with 7 nucleotides matching TRBD1. The V segment lost 6 bases and the J segment 1 base; nucleotides outside the gene matches: 8. This CDR3 is built from 15 residues. Germline V gives CDR1 MNHEY, CDR2 SVGAGI. The CDR3 is CASRTVGQANTEAFF. The CDR3 DNA follows: TGTGCCAGCAGGACCGTAGGACAGGCGAACACTGAAGCTTTCTTT.

V usage is TRBV7-2 and J usage is TRBJ2-1; 10 nucleotides align to TRBD1. The CDR3 sequence is 14 residues long. V lost 5 bases, J lost 7 bases, and 5 bases stayed unmatched. CDR1 is SGHTA and CDR2 is FQGNSA in the germline V gene. Written as DNA, the CDR3 is TGTGCCAGCAGCCCAGGGACAGGGGCGAATGAGCAGTTCTTC. Encoded protein: CASSPGTGANEQFF.

The V and J genes are TRBV7-2 and TRBJ1-4; 11 bases map to TRBD1. The CDR3 sequence is 15 residues long. The germline CDR1 and CDR2 sequences are SGHTA and FQGNSA. The trim removed 4 bases at V and 5 bases at J, leaving 3 bases unmatched. The chain's CDR3 is CASSSGDRGNEKLFF. CDR3 nucleotide sequence: TGTGCCAGCAGCTCTGGGGACAGGGGGAATGAAAAACTGTTTTTT. The variable domain in full, with the rest retrieved from reference TRBV7-2 and TRBJ1-4, is GAGVSQSPSNKVTEKGKDVELRCDPISGHTALYWYRQSLGQGLEFLIYFQGNSAPDKSGLPSDRFSAERTGGSVSTLTIQRTQQEDSAVYLCASSSGDRGNEKLFFGSGTQLSVL.

The chain couples TRBV4-3 to TRBJ2-2; 12 bases are shared with TRBD2. This CDR3 region has 17 residues. The germline CDR1 and CDR2 sequences are LGHNA and YSLEER. V lost 6 bases and J lost 6; bases outside the gene matches: 11. For the CDR3, the DNA is TGCGCCAGCAGTTTAAACAGACTAGCGGGAGTAGCCGGGGAGCTGTTTTTT. It codes for CASSLNRLAGVAGELFF.

This chain joins TRBV10-2 and TRBJ2-1; 11 bases are shared with TRBD2. In germline, CDR1 is WSHSY, CDR2 SAAADI. The CDR3 extends over 15 amino acids. With V trimmed by 6 bases and J by 5 bases, 6 bases remained unmatched. In DNA form, the CDR3 reads TGCGCCAGCAGGGTCCTAGCGGGGGGTCACAATGAGCAGTTCTTC. Residues: CASRVLAGGHNEQFF.

With regard to this clone: The sample contains more than one DNA sequence encoding this CDR3. This chain connects TRBV29-1 to TRBJ1-1; 10 bases fit TRBD1. This CDR3 region has 13 residues. Germline V CDR1 and CDR2: SQVTM, ANQGSEA. Trimming took 4 bases from V and 2 from J; bases not matched to a gene: 1. CDR3 loop: CSVGDRGNTEAFF. CDR3 nucleotides: TGCAGCGTTGGGGACAGGGGAAACACTGAAGCTTTCTTT.

V usage is TRBV6-4 and J usage is TRBJ2-3; perhaps TRBD2 as D (6 bases). The CDR3 spans 13 residues. Germline-derived CDR1 and CDR2 are MRHNA and SNTAGT. V dropped 2 bases and J dropped 8 bases, with 11 bases sitting between them. The DNA of the CDR3 is TGTGCCAGCAGTGACATTGGGGGGACTACGCAGTATTTT. Translated, it gives CASSDIGGTTQYF.

This clone was seen only a few times. The chain couples TRBV7-2 to TRBJ1-6; perhaps TRBD1 as D (5 bases). This CDR3 contains 15 residues. The V gene lost 4 bases and the J gene lost 8 bases, with 15 bases spanning the gap. Germline V CDR1 and CDR2: SGHTA, FQGNSA. For the CDR3, the DNA is TGTGCCAGCAGCTCCCGCCGGGGGGAAGATTCACCCCTCCACTTT. Residues: CASSSRRGEDSPLHF.

This clone was seen only a few times. V usage is TRBV19 and J usage is TRBJ1-3; 10 nucleotides match TRBD1. V shed 5 bases and J 2 bases; nucleotides not matched to a gene: 3. Germline V gene sequence: CDR1 LNHDA, CDR2 SQIVND (reference sequence). CDR3 length equals 15 residues. CDR3 protein: CASSGQGETGNTIYF. The DNA of the CDR3 is TGTGCCAGTAGTGGACAGGGGGAGACTGGAAACACCATATATTTT.

The rearrangement uses TRBV7-2 and TRBJ2-5; D unclear. V lost 5 bases to trimming and J lost 5 bases, with 15 bases between them. Germline values: CDR1 SGHTA, CDR2 FQGNSA. The CDR3 totals 14 residues. Here the CDR3 DNA reads TGTGCCAGCAGCCCGTACTCCCTCAGGGAGACCCAGTACTTC. As protein: CASSPYSLRETQYF.

V is TRBV5-1 and J is TRBJ1-3; a weak D match, TRBD1 (6 bases). V lost 5 bases, J lost 0 bases, and 15 bases lay in between. Germline V CDR1 and CDR2: SGHRS, YFSETQ. This CDR3 contains 16 residues. In nucleotides, the CDR3 is TGCGCCAGCAGAGAACAGGGATGGGGCTCTGGAAACACCATATATTTT. Translated, it gives CASREQGWGSGNTIYF.

This clone was detected once. The chain is built from TRBV9 and TRBJ1-3; D is ambiguous. Germline CDR1 and CDR2: SGDLS and YYNGEE. The length of the CDR3 is 16 residues. The V gene lost 3 bases and the J gene lost 0 bases, with 13 bases spanning the gap. The chain's CDR3 is CASSGYDPTSGNTIYF. In DNA, the CDR3 is TGTGCCAGCAGCGGCTATGATCCAACCTCTGGAAACACCATATATTTT. The whole variable domain, filled in from reference TRBV9 and TRBJ1-3, reads DSGVTQTPKHLITATGQRVTLRCSPRSGDLSVYWYQQSLDQGLQFLIQYYNGEERAKGNILERFSAQQFPDLHSELNLSSLELGDSALYFCASSGYDPTSGNTIYFGEGSWLTVV.

The V call is TRBV6-5, the J call TRBJ2-7; 7 bases are shared with TRBD2. Germline-derived CDR1 and CDR2 are MNHEY and SVGAGI. The CDR3 has 13 residues. CDR3 nucleotide sequence: TGTGTGTGGGGGGGGACTGCCTCCTACGAGCAGTACTTC. It specifies CVWGGTASYEQYF.

V gene TRBV3-1 (or the pseudogene TRBV3-2) combines with J gene TRBJ1-1; D gene unclear. V was pared by 8 bases and J by 5 bases, with 12 bases between. The CDR3 covers 12 residues. The germline gives CDR1 LGHDT, CDR2 YNNKEL (reference sequence). CDR3 protein: CASRKTGTEAFF. The CDR3 nucleotides are TGTGCCAGCCGTAAGACGGGGACTGAAGCTTTCTTT.

V gene TRBV19 combines with J gene TRBJ1-2; tentative D call: TRBD1 (6 bases). The V gene lost 6 bases and the J gene lost 4 bases, with 15 bases spanning the gap. This CDR3 has 14 residues. Germline V gene lookup returns CDR1 LNHDA and CDR2 SQIVND (reference sequence). The CDR3 nucleotides are TGTGCCAGTAGACAGACAGGCGGGCGCTATGGCTACACCTTC. Residues: CASRQTGGRYGYTF.

The chain carries TRBV6-4 and TRBJ2-3, with 9 nucleotides matching TRBD2. J was trimmed by 6 bases and V by 3 bases; bases with no gene match: 13. Germline V lookup: CDR1 MRHNA, CDR2 SNTAGT. The CDR3 spans 17 residues. CDR3 nucleotides: TGTGCCAGCAGTGAATCGGGCGGGAGGGCCGTTATCGATACGCAGTATTTT. Amino acids: CASSESGGRAVIDTQYF.

The chain combines TRBV6-2 or TRBV6-3 with TRBJ1-2, with 8 nucleotides matching TRBD1. This CDR3 has 14 residues. Trimming removed 2 bases from V and 6 bases from J; junction bases left unmatched: 5. The germline V gene encodes CDR1 MNHEY and CDR2 SVGEGT. This chain's CDR3 is CASSYGDRNNGYTF. The CDR3 DNA follows: TGTGCCAGCAGTTACGGGGACAGGAATAATGGCTACACCTTC.